This T cell receptor (beta chain) was identified during a study of T cell repertoires in cytomegalovirus infection. Across the whole study: Epitope selection comprised recently identified HLA-C-restricted CMV epitopes and well-studied HLA-B-restricted CMV epitopes. Both CMV infection and a matching HLA type were indicated by public TCR beta signatures.

Notes on the study in general: Dominant in the ex vivo response were TCR beta clonotypes restricted by HLA-C and specific for CMV.

In regard to this clonotype: Antigen specificity is unknown.

TCRdb re-called the reads through MiXCR, storing one row per CDR3 protein. The table shows approximately 990,000 distinct CDR3 sequences, with 30% to 40% occurring only once. Looked up from germline, CDR1 is MNHEY and CDR2 is SMNVEV (reference sequence). Trimming left V 3 bases short and J 3 bases short, with 11 bases between. This CDR3 has 14 amino acids. This clonotype was obtained from a human donor in good health (CMV status not recorded). Some clones in this sample may be carry-over from other donors' samples. The specimen comprised cultured CD8+ T cells from PBMCs, sampled from culture after CMV antigen stimulation. The chain uses TRBV27 and TRBJ1-1; the D gene is possibly TRBD1 (6 bases). The CDR3 spells CASSFGGGDTEAFF. The CDR3 nucleotides read TGTGCCAGCAGTTTTGGAGGGGGGGACACTGAAGCTTTCTTT.